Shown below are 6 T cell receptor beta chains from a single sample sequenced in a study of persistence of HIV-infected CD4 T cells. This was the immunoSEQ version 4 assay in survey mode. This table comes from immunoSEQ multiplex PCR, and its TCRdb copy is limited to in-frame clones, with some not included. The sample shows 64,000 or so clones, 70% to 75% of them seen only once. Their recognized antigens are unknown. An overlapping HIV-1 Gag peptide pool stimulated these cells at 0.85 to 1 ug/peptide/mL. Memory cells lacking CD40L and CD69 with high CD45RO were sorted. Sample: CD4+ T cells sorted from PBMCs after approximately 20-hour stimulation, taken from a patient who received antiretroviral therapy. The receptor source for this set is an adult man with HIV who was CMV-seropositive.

CDR3 DNA: TGTGCCAGCAGCGGGACAGCGAACACCGGGGAGCTGTTTTTT. Translating it yields CASSGTANTGELFF. The rearrangement joins TRBV2 to TRBJ2-2; 7 bases align to TRBD1. Trimming cost V 6 bases and J 0 bases; bases outside gene matches: 1. Germline CDR1 reads SNHLY; CDR2 reads FYNNEI. This CDR3 region has 14 residues.

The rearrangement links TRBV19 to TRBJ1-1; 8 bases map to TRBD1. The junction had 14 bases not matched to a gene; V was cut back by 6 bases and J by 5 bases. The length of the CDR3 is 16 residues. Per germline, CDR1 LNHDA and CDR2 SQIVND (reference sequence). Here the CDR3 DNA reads TGTGCCAGTAGCCCGACAAACGGACAGGGCCGGACTGAAGCTTTCTTT. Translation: CASSPTNGQGRTEAFF.

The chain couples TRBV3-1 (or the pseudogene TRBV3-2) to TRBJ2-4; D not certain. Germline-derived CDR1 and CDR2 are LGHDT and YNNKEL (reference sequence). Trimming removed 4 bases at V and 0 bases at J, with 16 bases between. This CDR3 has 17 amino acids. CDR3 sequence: CASSPLSTTPAKNIQYF. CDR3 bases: TGTGCCAGCAGCCCACTTAGTACAACCCCAGCCAAAAACATTCAGTACTTC.

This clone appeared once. The CDR3 spells CASSPYKRGRATNEKLFF. The CDR3 DNA reads as TGTGCCAGCAGTCCATATAAAAGGGGGCGCGCAACTAATGAAAAACTGTTTTTT. The chain links TRBV27 to TRBJ1-4; 7 bases agree with TRBD1. V lost 5 bases to trimming and J lost 0 bases; unmatched junction nucleotides: 12. Germline V gene data show CDR1 as MNHEY and CDR2 as SMNVEV (reference sequence). The CDR3 has 18 amino acids.

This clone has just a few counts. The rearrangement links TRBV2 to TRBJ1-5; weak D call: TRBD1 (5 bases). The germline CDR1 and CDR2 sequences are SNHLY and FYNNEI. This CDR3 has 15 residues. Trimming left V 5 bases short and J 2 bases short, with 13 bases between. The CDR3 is CASSPQGVGNQPQHF. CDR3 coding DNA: TGTGCCAGCAGTCCCCAGGGAGTAGGCAATCAGCCCCAGCATTTT.

The CDR3, as DNA: TGTGCCAGCAGTGAAACAATCAATCAGCCCCAGCATTTT. It encodes CASSETINQPQHF. V usage is TRBV2 and J usage is TRBJ1-5, with D uncertain. The CDR3 has 13 residues. Per the germline V gene, CDR1 is SNHLY and CDR2 is FYNNEI. V was pared by 2 bases and J by 3 bases, with 5 bases between.